The rows below give T cell receptor beta chains drawn from one sample of a study of T cells of healthy individuals. TCRdb called the 5' RACE reads again in MiXCR, with one record for every CDR3 protein. In the table there are 60,000 to 80,000 distinct CDR3 sequences, about 16% of which are singletons. Receptors were obtained from a human donor in good health. Both conserved end residues are part of each CDR3.

v_gene	j_gene	CDR3aa
TRBV6-1	TRBJ1-5	CASSDGIPNQPQHF
TRBV3-1	TRBJ2-3	CASSQAGGSTDTQYF
TRBV20-1	TRBJ2-7	CSARGQGPLYEQYF
TRBV27	TRBJ2-3	CASSPQRGADTQYF
TRBV28	TRBJ1-1	CASIHGVQAFF
TRBV7-9	TRBJ2-1	CASSLVNLAPNEQFF
TRBV6-6	TRBJ1-5	CASSYSDRANQPQHF
TRBV12-3/TRBV12-4	TRBJ2-5	CASSPRTVQETQYF
TRBV5-1	TRBJ2-7	CASSFKTDYEQYF
TRBV5-4	TRBJ1-2	CASSLFAEEIRF
TRBV20-1	TRBJ2-4	CSADTLDIQYF
TRBV4-2	TRBJ2-7	CASSLTAASYEQYF
TRBV21-1	TRBJ2-7	CASSKRKYFSGTWAYEQYF
TRBV12-3/TRBV12-4	TRBJ2-5	CASSLGPGETQYF
TRBV12-3/TRBV12-4	TRBJ2-7	CASSTAGATYEQYF
TRBV4-1	TRBJ1-3	CASSQEATGVTRAGNTIYF
TRBV27	TRBJ2-5	CASSSKETQYF
TRBV5-1	TRBJ2-1	CASSGGSGGAPNEQFF
TRBV19	TRBJ1-4	CATSLGNHVLNEKLFF
TRBV7-2	TRBJ1-4	CASSPGGQGANEKLFF
TRBV15	TRBJ2-1	CATSRVNDHTRGEQFF
TRBV6-1	TRBJ2-3	CASSNSGGQGYF
TRBV3-1	TRBJ2-3	CASSQAANKVYTQYF
TRBV12-3/TRBV12-4	TRBJ2-7	CASLGPDREQYF
TRBV27	TRBJ1-4	CASSIRQGREKLFF
TRBV28	TRBJ2-7	CASSSPPKLEGAGIDEQYF
TRBV11-3	TRBJ2-5	CASSLDGPKGQETQYF
TRBV7-9	TRBJ2-7	CASSLSGAYEQYF
TRBV7-9	TRBJ2-1	CASSLEMRVSYNEQFF
TRBV20-1	TRBJ2-3	CSARWTHTDTQYF
TRBV20-1	TRBJ2-2	CSARVAATWELFF
TRBV7-3	TRBJ2-3	CASSRGITDTQYF
TRBV6-2/TRBV6-3	TRBJ2-3	CASSYREGYLYTDTQYF
TRBV11-3	TRBJ2-1	CASSLDAGGSNEQFF
TRBV12-3/TRBV12-4	TRBJ1-4	CASSFQGTNEKLFF
TRBV9	TRBJ2-1	CASSVGAGGQFF
TRBV6-2/TRBV6-3	TRBJ2-1	CASRQRGDYNEQFF
TRBV7-9	TRBJ1-2	CASSLELRATDYGYTF
TRBV7-3	TRBJ2-7	CASSLTVGLSSYEQYF
TRBV29-1	TRBJ2-7	CSVGISGLSSYEQYF
TRBV7-9	TRBJ2-1	CASTLAGAYNEQFF
TRBV6-6	TRBJ2-3	CASSFSPRTSGGAGYF
TRBV4-1	TRBJ2-7	CASSQGGGEQYF
TRBV12-3/TRBV12-4	TRBJ2-1	CASKTGTSGYNEQFF
TRBV6-1	TRBJ2-2	CASRGGGETGELFF
TRBV3-1	TRBJ2-3	CASSQLTGTDTQYF
TRBV25-1	TRBJ2-7	CASSVARGYEQYF
TRBV11-2	TRBJ2-4	CASTEGQGINIQYF
TRBV7-6	TRBJ1-1	CASSLEAAFDTEAFF
TRBV4-3	TRBJ2-7	CASSQGGSGSSYEQYF
TRBV20-1	TRBJ2-7	CSGSGSGYEQYF
TRBV28	TRBJ2-4	CASNVAKNIQYF
TRBV19	TRBJ2-2	CASSGQHTGELFF
TRBV27	TRBJ2-7	CASSLGPGRGAYEQYF